The entry below describes one T cell receptor (beta chain). No antigen is known for it. Excluded were patients having autoimmune disease history or systemic immunosuppression. On cycle 4 day 1 and cycle 7 day 1, as well as at baseline, blood was sampled. These data originate in a study of OX40 agonist ivuxolimab in advanced cancers. Study summary: Every patient in dose escalation had hepatocellular carcinoma, melanoma, renal cell or head and neck cancer.

V was clipped by 7 bases and J by 7 bases, with 20 bases between them. Germline CDR1 reads MNHEY; CDR2 reads SVGAGI. This CDR3 is built from 15 residues. The protocol was immunoSEQ multiplex PCR, while the TCRdb copy is restricted to in-frame clones and leaves out a portion. The sample lists some 70,000 clones; around 84% were seen once. Study observations and caveats: Clonal expansion among partial responders at 0.1-3.0 mg/kg ranked near the lowest.

The source is an adult with an advanced solid tumor such as melanoma, head and neck, liver or kidney cancer. This chain links TRBV6-5 with TRBJ2-1; the D gene is possibly TRBD2 (6 bases). The sequences come from CD4+ or CD8+ T cells sorted from blood, collected in a trial of the OX40 agonist ivuxolimab. The CDR3 DNA reads TGTGCCAGCACTCGAGTAAGCGGGTCACAGAATGAGCAGTTCTTC. This gives the protein CASTRVSGSQNEQFF.